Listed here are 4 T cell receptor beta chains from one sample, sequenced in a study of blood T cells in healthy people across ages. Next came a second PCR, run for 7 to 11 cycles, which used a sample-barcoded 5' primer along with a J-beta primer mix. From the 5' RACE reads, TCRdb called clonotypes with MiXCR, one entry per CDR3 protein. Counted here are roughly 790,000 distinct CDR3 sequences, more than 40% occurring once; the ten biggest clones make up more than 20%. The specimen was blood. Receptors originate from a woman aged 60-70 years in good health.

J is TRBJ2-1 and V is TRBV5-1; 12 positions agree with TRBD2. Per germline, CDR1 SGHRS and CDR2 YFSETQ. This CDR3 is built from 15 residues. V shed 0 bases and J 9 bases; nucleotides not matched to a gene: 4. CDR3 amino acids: CASSLASGRVTEQFF. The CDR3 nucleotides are TGCGCCAGCAGCTTGGCTAGCGGGAGGGTAACTGAGCAGTTCTTC. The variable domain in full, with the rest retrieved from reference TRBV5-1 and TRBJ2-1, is KAGVTQTPRYLIKTRGQQVTLSCSPISGHRSVSWYQQTPGQGLQFLFEYFSETQRNKGNFPGRFSGRQFSNSRSEMNVSTLELGDSALYLCASSLASGRVTEQFFGPGTRLTVL.

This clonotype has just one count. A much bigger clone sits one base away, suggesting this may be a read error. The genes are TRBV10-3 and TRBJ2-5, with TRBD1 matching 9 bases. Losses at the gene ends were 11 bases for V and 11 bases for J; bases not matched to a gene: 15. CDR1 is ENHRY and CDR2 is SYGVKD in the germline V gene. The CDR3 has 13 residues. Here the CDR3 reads CASEGQGHYGQYF. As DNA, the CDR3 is TGTGCCTCCGAGGGACAGGGACATTACGGGCAGTACTTC.

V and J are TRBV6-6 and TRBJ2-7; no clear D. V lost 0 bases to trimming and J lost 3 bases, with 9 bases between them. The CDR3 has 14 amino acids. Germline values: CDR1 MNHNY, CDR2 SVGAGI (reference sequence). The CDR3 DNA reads TGTGCCAGCAGTTACTCGGCGGCAAACTACGAGCAGTACTTC. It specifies CASSYSAANYEQYF.

CDR3 nucleotide sequence: TGTGCCAGCAGTTTAACAGGGGGCATGGGGGAGACCCAGTACTTC. This codes for CASSLTGGMGETQYF. The rearrangement joins TRBV12-3 or TRBV12-4 to TRBJ2-5; 9 nucleotides line up with TRBD1. With 2 bases clipped from V and 5 bases from J, the junction kept 6 bases outside the gene matches. The CDR3 has 15 residues.